Shown below are 32 T cell receptor beta chains from a single sample sequenced in a study of blood T cell repertoires in COVID-19. Generated by immunoSEQ multiplex PCR, the TCRdb table keeps only in-frame clones and is missing some. The top ten clones hold around 2% of a sample with a few hundred thousand clones, 86% of them seen once. Input material: peripheral blood. The receptors come from a young man who had recovered from COVID-19.

This sequence joins TRBV5-8 and TRBJ1-1, with a tentative D call TRBD1 (6 bases). V lost 1 base to trimming and J lost 7 bases, with 11 bases between them. The CDR3 spans 13 residues. The germline V gene encodes CDR1 SGHTS and CDR2 YDEGEE. CDR3 DNA: TGTGCCAGCAGCTTGCGGGGGGCCAATGAAGCTTTCTTT. As protein: CASSLRGANEAFF.

This chain connects TRBV19 to TRBJ1-6; D gene uncertain. CDR3 length: 13 amino acids. The germline CDR1 and CDR2 sequences are LNHDA and SQIVND (reference sequence). The V and J ends lost 3 bases and 8 bases respectively, with 8 bases between them. The CDR3 loop reads CASSMLRDSPLHF. The CDR3 nucleotides read TGTGCCAGTAGTATGCTGCGGGATTCACCCCTCCACTTT.

In its sample, this clone was seen once. CDR3 amino acids: CASSRQGVQPQHF. The DNA for the CDR3 is TGTGCCAGTAGTCGACAGGGTGTGCAGCCCCAGCATTTT. V gene TRBV19 combines with J gene TRBJ1-5, with 7 bases identical to TRBD1. Trimming at V came to 5 bases and at J to 7 bases, leaving 5 bases not matched to a gene. Per germline, CDR1 LNHDA and CDR2 SQIVND (reference sequence). The CDR3 loop spans 13 amino acids.

V gene TRBV4-3 combines with J gene TRBJ2-1; perhaps TRBD2 as D (6 bases). This CDR3 has 14 amino acids. V was clipped by 1 base and J by 5 bases, with 9 bases between them. The V gene's germline CDR1 is LGHNA and CDR2 YSLEER. CDR3 DNA sequence: TGCGCCAGCAGCCAAGGGAGGGAACACAATGAGCAGTTCTTC. Amino acid sequence: CASSQGREHNEQFF.

The sample holds a few counts of this clone. The rearrangement links TRBV7-2 to TRBJ2-5; perhaps TRBD2 as D (6 bases). This CDR3 region has 14 residues. Germline CDR1 SGHTA, CDR2 FQGNSA. V lost 1 base to trimming and J lost 5 bases, with 11 bases between them. In DNA form, the CDR3 reads TGTGCCAGCAGCTTAGGGGGACTGAGGGAGACCCAGTACTTC. It codes for CASSLGGLRETQYF.

The J gene is TRBJ1-5, the V gene TRBV2; 10 positions agree with TRBD1. Germline V lookup: CDR1 SNHLY, CDR2 FYNNEI. Trimming took 5 bases from V and 4 from J; bases not matched to a gene: 5. CDR3 length equals 15 residues. The CDR3 DNA reads as TGTGCCAGCAGTAGAGACAGGGGGCTAAATCAGCCCCAGCATTTT. Amino acid sequence: CASSRDRGLNQPQHF. Combining the CDR3 with reference TRBV2 and TRBJ1-5 gives the whole variable domain EPEVTQTPSHQVTQMGQEVILRCVPISNHLYFYWYRQILGQKVEFLVSFYNNEISEKSEIFDDQFSVERPDGSNFTLKIRSTKLEDSAMYFCASSRDRGLNQPQHFGDGTRLSIL.

The V call is TRBV7-9, the J call TRBJ2-6; TRBD1 might be the D (6 bases). Trimming shortened V by 5 bases and J by 4 bases, and 15 bases separated the two germline ends. The germline V gene encodes CDR1 SEHNR and CDR2 FQNEAQ (reference sequence). The length of the CDR3 is 16 residues. Here the CDR3 reads CASSVPPGTGANVLTF. CDR3 nucleotide sequence: TGTGCCAGCAGCGTTCCACCGGGGACAGGGGCCAACGTCCTGACTTTC.

V is TRBV6-5 and J is TRBJ1-1; 7 bases fit TRBD1. The junction had 7 bases not matched to a gene; V was cut back by 6 bases and J by 0 bases. Per germline, CDR1 MNHEY and CDR2 SVGAGI. This CDR3 region has 15 residues. The CDR3 region has the DNA TGTGCCAGCAGCCGGGGGACAGCTTTGAACACTGAAGCTTTCTTT. Translating it yields CASSRGTALNTEAFF.

V is TRBV12-3 or TRBV12-4 and J is TRBJ2-1; 10 nucleotides match TRBD1. V shed 5 bases, J shed 15 bases, and the junction held 7 bases outside the gene matches. This CDR3 region has 12 residues. CDR3 loop: CASSLSGTGAFF. The DNA of the CDR3 is TGTGCCAGCAGTCTATCCGGGACAGGGGCGTTCTTC.

The genes are TRBV30 and TRBJ2-2, with 11 positions matching TRBD2. The CDR3 has 14 residues. The V gene's germline CDR1 is GTSNPN and CDR2 SVGIG (reference sequence). Trimming took 3 bases from V and 6 from J; bases not matched to a gene: 3. CDR3 sequence: CAWRLAGVAGELFF. The CDR3 DNA sequence: TGTGCCTGGAGACTAGCGGGGGTTGCCGGGGAGCTGTTTTTT.

In its sample, this clone was seen once. The chain couples TRBV27 to TRBJ1-2, with 10 nucleotides matching TRBD1. CDR1 MNHEY and CDR2 SMNVEV come from the germline V gene (reference sequence). This CDR3 is 13 amino acids long. V trimming: 4 bases; J trimming: 8 bases; junction bases outside the gene matches: 4. CDR3 sequence: CASSSRTGGGYTF. The DNA of the CDR3 is TGTGCCAGCAGTTCACGGACAGGGGGGGGCTACACCTTC.

The CDR3 sequence is CASSQVELTPTDTQYF. CDR3 coding DNA: TGCGCCAGCAGCCAAGTAGAACTAACTCCCACAGATACGCAGTATTTT. The chain has TRBV4-1 and TRBJ2-3; no clear D. CDR1 is MGHRA, CDR2 YSYEKL, per germline. The CDR3 covers 16 residues. Deletions cut 1 base from V and 2 bases from J, with 13 bases between.

V and J are TRBV10-3 and TRBJ2-5, with 7 bases matching TRBD1. The CDR3 spans 14 residues. V shed 11 bases and J 4 bases; nucleotides not matched to a gene: 13. Looked up from germline, CDR1 is ENHRY and CDR2 is SYGVKD. The CDR3 region is CASRDSRGRETQYF. CDR3 DNA: TGTGCCTCCAGGGACAGCCGAGGGAGAGAGACCCAGTACTTC.

The gene calls are TRBV3-1 (or the pseudogene TRBV3-2) and TRBJ1-1; the match to TRBD1 covers 7 bases. With V trimmed by 4 bases and J by 5 bases, 13 bases remained unmatched. From germline, CDR1 is LGHDT and CDR2 YNNKEL (reference sequence). The length of the CDR3 is 16 residues. This chain's CDR3 is CASSPLGGGSWTEAFF. The CDR3 nucleotides read TGTGCCAGCAGCCCCCTAGGAGGGGGCTCGTGGACTGAAGCTTTCTTT.

V gene TRBV10-3 combines with J gene TRBJ1-4, with a possible D match to TRBD1 (5 bases). Trimming removed 8 bases at V and 6 bases at J, with 16 bases between. Looked up from germline, CDR1 is ENHRY and CDR2 is SYGVKD. CDR3 length equals 14 residues. Here the CDR3 DNA reads TGTGCCATCGGGGCTGGCAGGGCTTATGAAAAACTGTTTTTT. Translated: CAIGAGRAYEKLFF.

The V call is TRBV11-1, the J call TRBJ1-1, with D perhaps matching TRBD1 (5 bases). V lost 1 base, J lost 4 bases, and 13 bases lay in between. Germline loops: CDR1 SGHAT, CDR2 FQDESV (reference sequence). The CDR3 runs 15 residues. CDR3 residues: CASSLGRVSGTEAFF. Here the CDR3 DNA reads TGTGCCAGCAGCTTAGGCAGGGTATCGGGCACTGAAGCTTTCTTT.

This chain joins TRBV4-1 and TRBJ1-3, with 9 bases fitting TRBD1. Germline V gene data show CDR1 as MGHRA and CDR2 as YSYEKL. CDR3 size: 16 residues. After removal of 3 bases from V and 4 bases from J, the junction contained 7 bases not matched to a gene. The CDR3 DNA follows: TGCGCCAGCAGCCAGGTACAGGGGGCGCCCGGAAACACCATATATTTT. As protein: CASSQVQGAPGNTIYF.

V gene TRBV6-1 combines with J gene TRBJ2-1, with D perhaps TRBD1 (6 bases). Looked up from germline, CDR1 is MNHNS and CDR2 is SASEGT. The CDR3 totals 21 residues. Deletions cut 1 base from V and 8 bases from J, with 33 bases between. The CDR3 nucleotides read TGTGCCAGCAGTGAAGAAGGGGGTGTCTTCCCGGACAGCCCTCGTAGTGATGAGCAGTTCTTC. This gives the protein CASSEEGGVFPDSPRSDEQFF.

The chain has TRBV19 and TRBJ2-5; 7 bases map to TRBD2. V trimming: 4 bases; J trimming: 2 bases; junction bases outside the gene matches: 4. Germline V lookup: CDR1 LNHDA, CDR2 SQIVND (reference sequence). There are 14 residues in the CDR3. In DNA form, the CDR3 reads TGTGCCAGTAGTACCGGGACTATTCAAGAGACCCAGTACTTC. This codes for CASSTGTIQETQYF. The whole variable domain, remainder taken from reference TRBV19 and TRBJ2-5, is DGGITQSPKYLFRKEGQNVTLSCEQNLNHDAMYWYRQDPGQGLRLIYYSQIVNDFQKGDIAEGYSVSREKKESFPLTVTSAQKNPTAFYLCASSTGTIQETQYFGPGTRLLVL.

V is TRBV21-1 and J is TRBJ1-5. TRBV21-1 corresponds to a pseudogene. The CDR3 is 14 residues long. CDR3 DNA: TGTGCCAGCAGCACCTGTATGAGCAATCAGCCCCAGCATTTT. It encodes CASSTCMSNQPQHF.

The chain recombines TRBV3-1 (or the pseudogene TRBV3-2) with TRBJ1-2; no reliable D call. This CDR3 contains 16 residues. Germline V gene data show CDR1 as LGHDT and CDR2 as YNNKEL (reference sequence). With 6 bases removed from V and 2 bases from J, the gap between germline ends came to 19 bases. The CDR3 bases are TGTGCCAGCAGACCCAGGTCAGGCCCGATAAACTATGGCTACACCTTC. Translation: CASRPRSGPINYGYTF.

The chain employs TRBV9 and TRBJ2-3; D is uncertain. In germline, CDR1 is SGDLS, CDR2 YYNGEE. The CDR3 extends over 15 amino acids. V was shortened by 0 bases and J by 2 bases, with 10 bases between the two germline ends. The CDR3 bases are TGTGCCAGCAGCGTAGGTCCCGCAGACACAGATACGCAGTATTTT. Translating it yields CASSVGPADTDTQYF.

The chain links TRBV4-1 to TRBJ1-1; maybe TRBD1 (6 bases). Trimming took off 0 bases at V and 9 bases at J, with 14 bases between the two ends. The CDR3 consists of 14 residues. In germline, CDR1 is MGHRA, CDR2 YSYEKL. CDR3 loop: CASSQDEGVRQAFF. The CDR3 DNA reads TGCGCCAGCAGCCAAGATGAGGGGGTCCGACAAGCTTTCTTT.

This clone was seen more than once but under ten times. The chain links TRBV2 to TRBJ1-1; D gene uncertain. The CDR3 runs 12 residues. Trimming cost V 1 base and J 9 bases, with 9 bases left between them. Germline-derived CDR1 and CDR2 are SNHLY and FYNNEI. CDR3 region: CASSEGTSQAFF. The CDR3 DNA reads TGTGCCAGCAGTGAAGGAACCAGTCAAGCTTTCTTT.

The chain recombines TRBV18 with TRBJ1-2, with D unresolved. There are 13 residues in the CDR3. Germline CDR1 KGHSH, CDR2 LQKENI. Trimming left V 4 bases short and J 5 bases short, with 11 bases between. The CDR3 coding sequence is TGTGCCAGCTCACTACGCGGGGAATATGGCTACACCTTC. It encodes CASSLRGEYGYTF. Together with reference TRBV18 and TRBJ1-2, the CDR3 gives the full variable domain: NAGVMQNPRHLVRRRGQEARLRCSPMKGHSHVYWYRQLPEEGLKFMVYLQKENIIDESGMPKERFSAEFPKEGPSILRIQQVVRGDSAAYFCASSLRGEYGYTFGSGTRLTVV.

J is TRBJ2-1 and V is TRBV10-3; TRBD2 matches 12 bases. This CDR3 has 14 residues. Germline CDR1 is ENHRY and CDR2 is SYGVKD. Unmatched junction bases numbered 12, after V lost 11 bases and J lost 10 bases. The chain's CDR3 is CAVSPGTSGREQFF. In DNA, the CDR3 is TGTGCCGTCTCCCCCGGGACTAGCGGGCGCGAGCAGTTCTTC.

This chain links TRBV18 with TRBJ2-7, with a possible D match to TRBD2 (5 bases). The germline V and J ends were trimmed by 6 bases and 4 bases, with 19 bases remaining between them. Germline V lookup: CDR1 KGHSH, CDR2 LQKENI. This CDR3 spans 15 amino acids. The CDR3 loop reads CASSQSWYSGYEQYF. CDR3 nucleotides: TGTGCCAGCTCGCAAAGCTGGTATTCGGGGTACGAGCAGTACTTC.

V and J are TRBV6-5 and TRBJ1-5, with TRBD1 matching 9 bases. CDR3 length equals 15 residues. Trimming took 6 bases from V and 0 from J; bases not matched to a gene: 3. In germline, CDR1 is MNHEY, CDR2 SVGAGI. In DNA form, the CDR3 reads TGTGCCAGCAGACAGGGGGCCTATAGCAATCAGCCCCAGCATTTT. It translates to CASRQGAYSNQPQHF.

The rearrangement uses TRBV7-9 and TRBJ2-7, with TRBD1 matching 10 bases. V dropped 5 bases and J dropped 2; count of bases not matched to a gene: 9. CDR1 and CDR2 (germline): SEHNR, FQNEAQ (reference sequence). There are 16 residues in the CDR3. CDR3 loop: CASSTPGQGVTYEQYF. The CDR3 DNA is TGTGCCAGCAGCACCCCTGGACAGGGGGTGACCTACGAGCAGTACTTC.

CDR3 region: CASSSRQKMDSRNTIYF. The CDR3 nucleotides are TGTGCCAGCAGCTCTCGACAAAAAATGGACAGTAGAAACACCATATATTTT. The V gene is TRBV5-8, the J gene TRBJ1-3, with D possibly being TRBD1 (6 bases). Trimming took 3 bases from V and 5 from J, leaving 21 bases between them. The germline V gene has CDR1 SGHTS and CDR2 YDEGEE. The CDR3 loop spans 17 amino acids.

The chain carries TRBV5-4 and TRBJ1-6, with D tentatively TRBD1 (5 bases). The CDR3 is 15 residues long. CDR1 and CDR2 from the germline V gene are SGHNT and YYREEE (reference sequence). The V and J ends lost 0 bases and 8 bases respectively, with 12 bases between them. The CDR3 DNA reads as TGTGCCAGCAGCTTGGAGACAAGGGGCTATTCACCCCTCCACTTT. Its translation: CASSLETRGYSPLHF.

The chain combines TRBV5-1 with TRBJ2-5; 9 nucleotides match TRBD1. The CDR3 has 17 residues. CDR1 is SGHRS and CDR2 is YFSETQ in the germline V gene. V was pared by 1 base and J by 2 bases, with 9 bases of the junction left unmatched. CDR3 sequence (DNA): TGCGCCAGCAGCTTGAGGCCTCCAGGGACAGGGCAAGAGACCCAGTACTTC. Translating it yields CASSLRPPGTGQETQYF.